This T cell receptor (beta chain) originates from a study of tumor-infiltrating lymphocytes in localized non-small cell lung cancer. Study background: Patients included smokers and never-smokers with various histologies, some sampled after neoadjuvant chemotherapy. Study-level findings and limits: T-cell fraction did not differ between immunotypes IM1 and IM2. Not all patients were TCR sequenced, owing to tissue quantity. TCRbeta sequencing showed higher T cell infiltration in tumors than uninvolved lung.

Assay: immunoSEQ multiplex PCR; the TCRdb copy retains only in-frame clones and omits some. The repertoire consists of 9,500 or so clones, with about two thirds occurring once and the leading ten covering approximately 15%. Concerning this clone itself: Its antigen is unknown.

From germline, CDR1 is ENHRY and CDR2 SYGVKD. With 10 bases removed from V and 2 bases from J, the gap between germline ends came to 17 bases. The CDR3 is 14 amino acids. The sample was lung tumor tissue. The gene calls are TRBV10-3 and TRBJ1-1; D perhaps matches TRBD1 (6 bases). This sequence originates from a human donor with non-small cell lung cancer. CDR3 sequence: CANQPGGPNTEAFF. CDR3 sequence (DNA): TGTGCCAACCAGCCCGGGGGCCCTAACACTGAAGCTTTCTTT.